The rows below give T cell receptor beta chains drawn from one sample of a study of CD8 T cells in Susac syndrome. MiXCR was run by TCRdb on the immunoSEQ multiplex PCR reads, yielding one entry per CDR3 protein. Of some 150,000 distinct CDR3 sequences in the sample, roughly 94% were seen once. Specimen: CD4+ T cells from PBMCs. These receptors originate from a human donor with Susac syndrome. Each CDR3 is given with its conserved first and last residue. The order of the fields is D gene, clone size, V gene, J gene, CDR3 length, CDR3 DNA, CDR3 protein. A D gene is named only where the DNA matches it firmly. Rows give clone size only sometimes, using once, few, many, or a class for an expanded clone.

-,-,TRBV30,TRBJ1-1,12,TGTGCCTGGAGTGCAGAGGGGACTGAAGCTTTCTTT,CAWSAEGTEAFF
-,-,TRBV2,TRBJ2-3,14,TGTGCCAGCAGTGAATGGAGGATGAGGGATACGCAGTATTTT,CASSEWRMRDTQYF
TRBD1,-,TRBV5-1,TRBJ1-1,14,TGCGCCAGCACCAGACAGGGTTTGGACACTGAAGCTTTCTTT,CASTRQGLDTEAFF
-,-,TRBV7-9,TRBJ1-5,14,TGTGCCAGCAGCAAGGCCACAGGGAGGCAGCCCCAGCATTTT,CASSKATGRQPQHF
-,-,TRBV3-1,TRBJ2-7,15,TGTGCCAGCAGTTATACAACAGGGTACGGCTACGAGCAGTACTTC,CASSYTTGYGYEQYF
-,-,TRBV12-3/TRBV12-4,TRBJ2-7,15,TGTGCCAGCAGCGGGTTCAACAGCGCCATCTACGAGCAGTACTTC,CASSGFNSAIYEQYF
-,-,TRBV7-2,TRBJ1-2,13,TGTGCCAGCAGCTCACATGGCGGAATGGGCTACACCTTC,CASSSHGGMGYTF
TRBD1,once,TRBV10-3,TRBJ2-7,14,TGTGCCACCCGGGACAGGGAGGGCTCCTACGAGCAGTACTTC,CATRDREGSYEQYF
-,-,TRBV20-1,TRBJ2-4,14,TGCAGTGCAGGGGTGGGAGGAACCAAAAACATTCAGTACTTC,CSAGVGGTKNIQYF
-,-,TRBV10-3,TRBJ2-1,13,TGTGCCATCAGTCCGTGGTCGGGTAATGAGCAGTTCTTC,CAISPWSGNEQFF
-,-,TRBV6-5,TRBJ2-3,14,TGTGCCAGCAGTTACGCCAACAGGCCAGATACGCAGTATTTT,CASSYANRPDTQYF
-,-,TRBV19,TRBJ1-1,11,TGTGCCAGCGGGACATTCTCTGAAGCTTTCTTT,CASGTFSEAFF
-,-,TRBV12-3/TRBV12-4,TRBJ2-2,16,TGTGCCAGCAGTTTAGCCGGGGGGCTAACGGCCGGGGAGCTGTTTTTT,CASSLAGGLTAGELFF
-,-,TRBV29-1,TRBJ2-5,11,TGCAGCGCGACAGGCGAGGGGACCCAGTACTTC,CSATGEGTQYF
-,-,TRBV9,TRBJ1-2,13,TGTGCCAGCAGCGTAGATCCGCCCTATGGCTACACCTTC,CASSVDPPYGYTF
-,-,TRBV4-2,TRBJ2-7,15,TGTGCCAGCAGCCAAGATTTCCGGATTATCTACGAGCAGTACTTC,CASSQDFRIIYEQYF
-,-,TRBV3-1,TRBJ1-1,13,TGTGCCAGCAGCCAAGCAGGGGTCACTGAAGCTTTCTTT,CASSQAGVTEAFF
-,-,TRBV6-1,TRBJ2-1,16,TGTGCCAGCAGTGACCGGACAGCCTCCTCCTACAATGAGCAGTTCTTC,CASSDRTASSYNEQFF
TRBD1,-,TRBV4-1,TRBJ1-1,15,TGCGCCAGCAGCCAGCTCCCGGGACAGTTCACTGAAGCTTTCTTT,CASSQLPGQFTEAFF
TRBD1,-,TRBV7-9,TRBJ2-1,18,TGTGCCAGCAGCTCGGGACAGGGGGCTTCTCTTTGGTACAATGAGCAGTTCTTC,CASSSGQGASLWYNEQFF
-,-,TRBV4-2,TRBJ2-3,16,TGTGCCAGCAGCGCCAGCGGACTCAGGGGCACAGATACGCAGTATTTT,CASSASGLRGTDTQYF
-,-,TRBV15,TRBJ2-1,15,TGTGCCACCAGCAGCAACAGGGGAGGTTACAATGAGCAGTTCTTC,CATSSNRGGYNEQFF
TRBD2,-,TRBV12-3/TRBV12-4,TRBJ2-1,14,TGTGCCAGCTTAGCGGGAGAGTTTGCCAATGAGCAGTTCTTC,CASLAGEFANEQFF
-,-,TRBV3-1,TRBJ1-2,15,TGTGCCAGCAGCTTCCAGACAGGCTCTAACTATGGCTACACCTTC,CASSFQTGSNYGYTF
TRBD2,-,TRBV29-1,TRBJ2-1,16,TGCAGCGTTGAATATTTGTCGGGGGGGCGGTACAATGAGCAGTTCTTC,CSVEYLSGGRYNEQFF
-,once,TRBV20-1,TRBJ2-7,15,TGCAGTGCTAGAGATCTCACGGGGAATCTCTACGAGCAGTACTTC,CSARDLTGNLYEQYF
-,-,TRBV20-1,TRBJ1-2,12,TGCAGTGCTAGTAAGGATGTTTATGGCTACACCTTC,CSASKDVYGYTF
TRBD1,-,TRBV30,TRBJ1-1,17,TGTGCCTGGAGTCGGACAGGGCTTGCGAGGGGGAACACTGAAGCTTTCTTT,CAWSRTGLARGNTEAFF
-,-,TRBV21-1,TRBJ2-3,17,TGTGCCAGCAGCAAAATGGAGGTGAACAAACAAACAGATACGCAGTATTTT,CASSKMEVNKQTDTQYF
-,-,TRBV3-1,TRBJ2-7,13,TGTGCCAGCAGCCGTACAACGTTCTACGAGCAGTACTTC,CASSRTTFYEQYF
-,-,TRBV14,TRBJ2-6,16,TGTGCCAGCAGCCAAAAGGGGCACTCTGGGGCCAACGTCCTGACTTTC,CASSQKGHSGANVLTF